What follows are 15 T cell receptor beta chains derived from one specimen sequenced in a study of identical twins. TCRdb called the 5' RACE reads again in MiXCR, with one record for every CDR3 protein. The data hold hundreds of thousands of distinct CDR3 sequences, with roughly 8.6% observed a single time. These data were also filed under a second study, of yellow fever vaccine responses in identical twins.

The sample was memory (CD45RO+) T cells sorted from blood. These receptors originate from a woman aged 18-35 years in good health.

This clonotype was seen ten or more times. The chain uses TRBV5-1 and TRBJ2-5, with 8 bases fitting TRBD2. Germline CDR1 and CDR2: SGHRS and YFSETQ. Unmatched junction bases numbered 4, after V lost 5 bases and J lost 1 base. The CDR3 length is 14 residues. The chain's CDR3 is CASRSTSAQETQYF. The CDR3 coding sequence is TGCGCCAGCAGGTCGACTAGCGCCCAAGAGACCCAGTACTTC.

The chain employs TRBV10-3 and TRBJ2-2, with D possibly matching TRBD2 (5 bases). CDR3 length equals 15 residues. From germline, CDR1 is ENHRY and CDR2 SYGVKD. Between the trimmed V and J ends, which lost 7 bases and 6 bases, there was a span of 18 bases. CDR3 nucleotide sequence: TGTGCCATCACCGAGTCCCCCGAGGGTCCCGGGGAGCTGTTTTTT. Protein sequence: CAITESPEGPGELFF.

CDR3 in amino acids: CASRGHDNQPQHF. CDR3 in DNA: TGTGCCAGCAGGGGACACGACAATCAGCCCCAGCATTTT. V usage is TRBV6-1 and J usage is TRBJ1-5, with D perhaps matching TRBD1 (6 bases). The germline V and J ends were trimmed by 6 bases and 3 bases, with 9 bases remaining between them. CDR3 size: 13 residues. Germline values: CDR1 MNHNS, CDR2 SASEGT.

This clonotype was seen only a few times. The CDR3 bases are TGCAGCGTCACGGACAGGCTAAATTCCGGGGTCACTGAAGCTTTCTTT. Its protein is CSVTDRLNSGVTEAFF. The chain links TRBV29-1 to TRBJ1-1; 7 bases fit TRBD1. The length of the CDR3 is 16 residues. J gave up 4 bases and V 6 bases, and 17 bases lay outside the gene matches. Per germline, CDR1 SQVTM and CDR2 ANQGSEA.

The V gene is TRBV2, the J gene TRBJ1-3; D gene unclear. Trimming cost V 6 bases and J 0 bases, with 12 bases left between them. CDR1 and CDR2 from the germline V gene are SNHLY and FYNNEI. The CDR3 sequence is 15 residues long. The DNA of the CDR3 is TGTGCCAGCAGGCTAACAGTTCTCTCTGGAAACACCATATATTTT. Amino acid sequence: CASRLTVLSGNTIYF.

The chain carries TRBV12-3 or TRBV12-4 and TRBJ2-1; 14 bases match TRBD2. There are 17 residues in the CDR3. V was pared by 5 bases and J by 5 bases, with 8 bases of the junction left unmatched. CDR3 bases: TGTGCCAGCAGTCACCGGGGACTAGCGGGAGTTAACAATGAGCAGTTCTTC. It encodes CASSHRGLAGVNNEQFF.

This clonotype was found many times. This chain uses TRBV20-1 with TRBJ2-1; D not certain. The V end was cut by 3 bases, the J end by 6 bases, with 12 bases between. Germline V CDR1 and CDR2: DFQATT, SNEGSKA (reference sequence). The CDR3 consists of 13 residues. CDR3: CSASDGFPNEQFF. For the CDR3, the DNA is TGCAGTGCTAGTGATGGATTTCCCAATGAGCAGTTCTTC.

The genes are TRBV4-1 and TRBJ2-3; 7 bases agree with TRBD1. Trimming at V came to 5 bases and at J to 6 bases, leaving 5 bases not matched to a gene. CDR3 size: 13 residues. Germline V gene lookup returns CDR1 MGHRA and CDR2 YSYEKL. The CDR3 nucleotides are TGCGCCAGCAGCTACGGGACAGCGGATACGCAGTATTTT. Protein: CASSYGTADTQYF.

This chain links TRBV6-5 with TRBJ2-7, with D perhaps TRBD2 (6 bases). Per germline, CDR1 MNHEY and CDR2 SVGAGI. Between the trimmed V and J ends, which lost 11 bases and 2 bases, there was a span of 10 bases. The CDR3 extends over 11 amino acids. CDR3: CASGSPYEQYF. For the CDR3, the DNA is TGTGCCTCCGGGAGCCCCTACGAGCAGTACTTC.

In its sample, this clonotype was seen many times. The rearrangement uses TRBV24-1 and TRBJ2-1; possibly TRBD1 for D (5 bases). Germline V gene lookup returns CDR1 KGHDR and CDR2 SFDVKD. The CDR3 runs 13 residues. V lost 8 bases and J lost 6, with 13 bases in between. In nucleotides, the CDR3 is TGTGCCACCAATACCATTCAGGGCAATGAGCAGTTCTTC. Its protein product is CATNTIQGNEQFF.

The chain has TRBV10-2 and TRBJ1-1; 7 nucleotides align to TRBD1. Germline assignment: CDR1 WSHSY and CDR2 SAAADI. This CDR3 spans 15 amino acids. The V gene end was trimmed by 5 bases and the J gene end by 1 base; junction bases not matched to a gene: 7. The CDR3 sequence: CASSQSYRGNTEAFF. CDR3 bases: TGCGCCAGCAGTCAATCCTACAGGGGGAACACTGAAGCTTTCTTT.

In this sample, this clonotype turned up many times. The chain couples TRBV5-1 to TRBJ2-3; D unclear. The CDR3 is 16 amino acids. The V and J ends lost 0 bases and 1 base respectively, with 12 bases between them. The germline CDR1 and CDR2 sequences are SGHRS and YFSETQ. CDR3 sequence reads: CASSLDRVAGTDTQYF. The CDR3, as DNA: TGCGCCAGCAGCTTGGATCGGGTAGCCGGCACAGATACGCAGTATTTT. Full variable domain (remainder filled in from reference TRBV5-1 and TRBJ2-3): KAGVTQTPRYLIKTRGQQVTLSCSPISGHRSVSWYQQTPGQGLQFLFEYFSETQRNKGNFPGRFSGRQFSNSRSEMNVSTLELGDSALYLCASSLDRVAGTDTQYFGPGTRLTVL.

The gene calls are TRBV6-2 or TRBV6-3 and TRBJ2-2; D is possibly TRBD1 or TRBD2 (5 bases each). Trimming left V 4 bases short and J 6 bases short, with 12 bases between. Germline CDR1 and CDR2: MNHEY and SVGEGT. The CDR3 length is 14 residues. The CDR3 here is CASSWFGASGELFF. The CDR3 nucleotides are TGTGCCAGCAGTTGGTTCGGGGCATCCGGGGAGCTGTTTTTT.

The table lists this clonotype with many counts. The rearrangement links TRBV2 to TRBJ2-1; tentatively, D is TRBD1 (6 bases). The V and J ends lost 8 bases and 3 bases respectively, with 17 bases between them. CDR1 and CDR2 from the germline V gene are SNHLY and FYNNEI. The CDR3 length is 15 residues. The CDR3 sequence: CASDFWGPFYNEQFF. The CDR3 coding sequence is TGTGCCAGCGATTTCTGGGGGCCCTTCTACAATGAGCAGTTCTTC.

This clonotype was picked up a small number of times. V and J are TRBV20-1 and TRBJ2-3, with 10 bases fitting TRBD2. The CDR3 consists of 18 residues. Germline V lookup: CDR1 DFQATT, CDR2 SNEGSKA (reference sequence). The J segment lost 2 bases and the V segment lost 0 bases, leaving 11 bases of the junction unmatched. In DNA, the CDR3 is TGCAGTGCTAGAGATCTCCTAGCGGGGGACCCAATCACAGATACGCAGTATTTT. Residues: CSARDLLAGDPITDTQYF.